This T cell receptor (beta chain) was identified during a study of T cells in Graves' hyperthyroidism and ophthalmopathy. General study points: A median approximately 6.8 months before onset, the model predicted ophthalmopathy. In simple terms, a model built on 13 V-J features told ophthalmopathy apart from stable hyperthyroidism.

The CDR3 runs to 14 residues. Germline V gene data show CDR1 as LGHNA and CDR2 as YNFKEQ. Trimming left V 2 bases short and J 3 bases short, with 10 bases between. Worth noting for this clonotype: Its antigen is unknown.

Patients aged 18 to 65 had newly diagnosed hyperthyroidism lasting under 2 months. PBMCs were sourced from around 10 ml fresh peripheral blood. Researchers amplified the TCR beta CDR3 regions from RNA transcripts. Researchers ran a first-round RT-PCR on the TCR CDR3 using the HTBI primer set. A single record per CDR3 protein comes from TCRdb applying MiXCR to the multiplex PCR reads. The profile shows about 840,000 distinct CDR3 sequences, about 38% of them singletons. This clonotype was obtained from a man aged 18 to 35 with Graves' hyperthyroidism. The sample was blood. The chain uses TRBV4-2 and TRBJ1-1; tentatively, D is TRBD1 (5 bases). CDR3: CASSQPGGDTEAFF. In DNA, the CDR3 is TGTGCCAGCAGCCAACCCGGAGGGGACACTGAAGCTTTCTTT.